This paragraph reports one T cell receptor beta chain. No cognate antigen has been identified for it. No per-base quality is available; no much larger clone lies one base away. Library preparation used the immunoSEQ multiplex PCR assay. Here the immuneACCESS table is served through TCRdb, limited to in-frame sequences with V and J called. Missing clones are a known gap in these copies; in checked studies unresolved V genes cover under half, and the rest lacks a known reason. The sample yields some 80,000 clones; around 94% were counted once. The top ten constitute over 0.12% of the sample. The data were taken from a study of T cell changes during pregnancy in multiple sclerosis (dated by TCRdb to about 2019). For the wider study: The study looked at changes in the T cell repertoire across pregnancy in women with multiple sclerosis.

Here the sequenced sample was CD4+ T cells from peripheral blood mononuclear cells, taken after pregnancy. The clonotype comes from a female donor with multiple sclerosis, enrolled in a pregnancy study.

The nucleotides are TGTGCCAGCAGTTTATTGGTGGGAGCCTACAATGAGCAGTTCTTC. Translation gives CASSLLVGAYNEQFF. The chain couples TRBV28 to TRBJ2-1, with TRBD2 tentatively as D gene (5 bases match). From the cysteine up to the phenylalanine, the CDR3 has a length of 15 residues. The retained sequence is limited to the CDR3, 45 bases, with the frame set at the first base. The germline V gene specifies MDHEN as CDR1 and SYDVKM as CDR2. V and J lose 1 base and 2 bases, and a span of 9 bases separates them.